What follows is one T cell receptor (beta chain) and its context. Researchers ran the PCR with 60 Vbeta and 13 Jbeta primers. Using immunoSEQ multiplex PCR, the repertoire was profiled, and TCRdb retains in-frame clones only, with some absent. Of 150,000 to 200,000 clones listed, around 77% are singletons. The data derive from a study of cytomegalovirus exposure and HLA in healthy donors. Germline CDR1 and CDR2: SGHTA and FQGTGA. The CDR3 consists of 16 residues. The V gene lost 2 bases and the J gene lost 3 bases, with 14 bases spanning the gap. Sequenced: PBMCs. The origin of this receptor is a woman between 40 and 55 years old in good health and CMV-seronegative. The chain combines TRBV7-3 with TRBJ2-1; D call uncertain. The CDR3 DNA is TGTGCCAGCAGCTTAGGGCCATACGAAGACTACAATGAGCAGTTCTTC. Residues: CASSLGPYEDYNEQFF.